The entry below describes one T cell receptor (beta chain). Its antigen remains unidentified. The source of the sample is a study of shared clonotypes between healthy human individuals. Study observations and caveats: Sampling involved blood alone; tissue repertoires likely differ. Enrolling few donors narrowed the genetic and exposure-history diversity that was represented.

Produced via immunoSEQ multiplex PCR; TCRdb's table is partial and in-frame only. The sample records more than 150,000 clones, 90% to 95% being singletons. The clonotype originates from a woman in her twenties or thirties in good health. The material sequenced was naive CD4+ T cells sorted from blood. Subset indicated: CD45RA+ positively selected.

CDR3: CASRASGQIPRNLHF. CDR3 in DNA: TGTGCCAGCAGAGCCTCGGGACAGATCCCTCGTAACCTCCACTTT. The chain employs TRBV27 and TRBJ1-6, with TRBD1 matching 7 bases. V gave up 6 bases and J gave up 15 bases; unmatched junction bases: 17. The CDR3 covers 15 residues. The germline V gene encodes CDR1 MNHEY and CDR2 SMNVEV (reference sequence).